The 30 T cell receptor beta chains in this list originate from one sample, sequenced in a study of Graves' ophthalmopathy and Graves' hyperthyroidism. Amplification of the TCR beta CDR3 regions used RNA transcripts (as template). The library came from an HTBI-primed first-round RT-PCR and a second-round multiplex PCR. TCRdb fed the multiplex PCR reads into MiXCR, producing one record per CDR3 protein. The data contain about 390,000 distinct CDR3 sequences, about a sixth of them seen just once; the ten biggest clones take up roughly 2.4%. Sequences were obtained from peripheral blood. The receptors come from an adult woman with stable Graves' hyperthyroidism.

This clonotype appeared many times. The J gene is TRBJ2-5, the V gene TRBV28; 14 nucleotides match TRBD2. Trimming at V came to 8 bases and at J to 5 bases, leaving 7 bases not matched to a gene. Germline loops: CDR1 MDHEN, CDR2 SYDVKM. This CDR3 has 15 amino acids. CDR3 sequence (DNA): TGTGCCAGCGGCCCGGGACTAGCGGGAGTCGAGACCCAGTACTTC. The encoded protein is CASGPGLAGVETQYF.

This clonotype showed up many times. This chain links TRBV20-1 with TRBJ2-7, with D unclear. There are 10 residues in the CDR3. Germline-derived CDR1 and CDR2 are DFQATT and SNEGSKA (reference sequence). The V end was cut by 6 bases, the J end by 7 bases, with 10 bases between. CDR3 sequence (DNA): TGCAGTGCCAGGTTTCTGGAGCAGTACTTC. Encoded protein: CSARFLEQYF.

A note on this clonotype: A much larger clone is a single base away; this may be a read error. The CDR3 does not end in the conserved phenylalanine or tryptophan, so this is likely a read error. The rearrangement links TRBV7-7 to TRBJ2-2; 8 positions match TRBD2. The germline V gene encodes CDR1 SSHAT and CDR2 FNYEAQ (reference sequence). The length of the CDR3 is 16 residues. CDR3 coding DNA: TGTGCTAGCAGCGCTATGAGCGGGAGTAACACCGGGGAGCTGTTTCTT. Protein sequence: CASSAMSGSNTGELFL.

This chain uses TRBV6-5 with TRBJ2-2, with 13 bases matching TRBD2. The CDR3 has 16 amino acids. The germline V gene has CDR1 MNHEY and CDR2 SVGAGI. V was clipped by 4 bases and J by 7 bases; unmatched bases: 6. The CDR3 coding sequence is TGTGCCAGCAGTTCCGGGACTAGCGGGGTAATCGGGGAGCTGTTTTTT. Its translation: CASSSGTSGVIGELFF.

Only a few counts were recorded for this clonotype. The chain employs TRBV11-2 and TRBJ2-7; 7 nucleotides align to TRBD2. This CDR3 is 15 amino acids long. CDR1 is SGHAT, CDR2 FQNNGV, per germline. J gave up 5 bases and V 5 bases, and 12 bases lay outside the gene matches. The CDR3: CASSVAGLVGDEQYF. CDR3 bases: TGTGCCAGCAGCGTTGCTGGACTAGTCGGCGACGAGCAGTACTTC.

This clonotype was picked up many times. This chain connects TRBV7-9 to TRBJ2-7, with 12 positions matching TRBD2. Germline V gene sequence: CDR1 SEHNR, CDR2 FQNEAQ (reference sequence). V lost 6 bases to trimming and J lost 0 bases; unmatched junction nucleotides: 3. This CDR3 region has 15 residues. The CDR3 coding sequence is TGTGCCAGCAGAGAGACTAGCGGGAGCTCCTACGAGCAGTACTTC. It yields the protein CASRETSGSSYEQYF.

This clonotype was picked up many times. The chain is built from TRBV24-1 and TRBJ1-5, with unresolved D. This CDR3 comprises 14 residues. The germline V and J ends were trimmed by 0 bases and 3 bases, with 5 bases remaining between them. The germline CDR1 and CDR2 sequences are KGHDR and SFDVKD. The CDR3 spells CATSDLRSNQPQHF. The CDR3 DNA follows: TGTGCCACCAGTGATTTGAGGTCCAATCAGCCCCAGCATTTT.

This clonotype was seen many times. V gene TRBV11-2 combines with J gene TRBJ2-7; D possibly matches TRBD1 or TRBD2 (5 bases each). This CDR3 comprises 16 residues. In germline, CDR1 is SGHAT, CDR2 FQNNGV. Trimming left V 0 bases short and J 3 bases short, with 15 bases between. CDR3 sequence reads: CASSLESLGRRYEQYF. The CDR3 DNA follows: TGTGCCAGCAGCTTAGAATCGTTGGGACGGCGCTACGAGCAGTACTTC.

This clonotype was seen at least ten times. V usage is TRBV28 and J usage is TRBJ2-5; 9 positions agree with TRBD2. Per the germline V gene, CDR1 is MDHEN and CDR2 is SYDVKM. There are 14 residues in the CDR3. Germline trimming cut 6 bases from V and 2 bases from J; bases unmatched to any gene: 4. DNA of the CDR3: TGTGCCAGCAGCCATCTAGCGGGACAAGAGACCCAGTACTTC. As protein: CASSHLAGQETQYF.

This clonotype occurred many times. V and J are TRBV28 and TRBJ2-7; D remains unclear. The CDR3 runs 11 residues. V shed 5 bases and J shed 7 bases, with 9 bases lying between them. CDR1 is MDHEN, CDR2 SYDVKM, per germline. CDR3 in amino acids: CASSGMREQYF. The CDR3 DNA follows: TGTGCCAGCAGTGGGATGCGGGAGCAGTACTTC.

This clonotype was recorded many times. The chain employs TRBV5-1 and TRBJ2-6; the D call may be TRBD1 or TRBD2 (6 bases each). The CDR3 runs 17 residues. Germline V gene data show CDR1 as SGHRS and CDR2 as YFSETQ. The V end was cut by 2 bases, the J end by 2 bases, with 14 bases between. This CDR3 is CASSFQERGAGANVLTF. The CDR3 DNA reads as TGCGCCAGCAGCTTTCAGGAAAGGGGGGCTGGGGCCAACGTCCTGACTTTC.

This clonotype showed up many times. The gene calls are TRBV4-1 and TRBJ2-5, with a tentative D call TRBD1 (6 bases). Trimming removed 2 bases at V and 5 bases at J, with 9 bases between. Per the germline V gene, CDR1 is MGHRA and CDR2 is YSYEKL. This CDR3 is built from 13 residues. In DNA form, the CDR3 reads TGCGCCAGCAGCCAAAACAGGGTGGAGACCCAGTACTTC. Protein sequence: CASSQNRVETQYF.

This clonotype was seen ten or more times. This chain uses TRBV6-5 with TRBJ2-6; tentatively, D is TRBD1 (6 bases). The CDR3 is made up of 16 amino acids. CDR1 is MNHEY, CDR2 SVGAGI, per germline. The ends were cut back, 4 bases at V and 0 bases at J, with 10 bases in the middle. The CDR3 region is CASSLTGRSGANVLTF. The CDR3 DNA follows: TGTGCCAGCAGTTTGACAGGTCGCTCTGGGGCCAACGTCCTGACTTTC.

This clonotype has at least ten counts. This chain uses TRBV5-5 with TRBJ1-1; 10 bases are a match to TRBD1. The germline CDR1 and CDR2 sequences are SGHKS and YYEKEE (reference sequence). The V gene end was trimmed by 4 bases and the J gene end by 3 bases; junction bases not matched to a gene: 9. This CDR3 comprises 16 residues. The CDR3 DNA sequence: TGTGCCAGCAGCCCGCGACAGGGGGCTCGGGACACTGAAGCTTTCTTT. This encodes CASSPRQGARDTEAFF.

This clonotype was counted at least ten times. The rearrangement joins TRBV28 to TRBJ2-7, with 9 bases lining up with TRBD2. Germline CDR1 reads MDHEN; CDR2 reads SYDVKM. The length of the CDR3 is 13 residues. The ends lost 6 bases at V and 6 bases at J; junction bases unmatched: 6. CDR3 nucleotide sequence: TGTGCCAGCAGGGCTAGCGGGATGAGCGAGCAGTACTTC. Protein: CASRASGMSEQYF.

The rearrangement uses TRBV18 and TRBJ2-7, with 8 bases that match TRBD2. There are 17 residues in the CDR3. In germline, CDR1 is KGHSH, CDR2 LQKENI. Unmatched junction bases numbered 16, after V lost 6 bases and J lost 3 bases. The CDR3 spells CASSHRGGALGFYEQYF. The CDR3 coding sequence is TGTGCCAGCTCTCATCGGGGGGGGGCGCTCGGATTCTACGAGCAGTACTTC.

This clonotype was seen repeatedly, ten times or more. For the CDR3, the DNA is TGTGCCAGCAGGCCGGCAGGTCTAGCCAAAAACATTCAGTACTTC. Translation: CASRPAGLAKNIQYF. The chain recombines TRBV28 with TRBJ2-4; D uncertain. The germline CDR1 and CDR2 sequences are MDHEN and SYDVKM. Trimming stripped 6 bases from V and 0 bases from J, with 12 bases between. The CDR3 sequence is 15 residues long. The whole variable domain, filled in from reference TRBV28 and TRBJ2-4, reads DVKVTQSSRYLVKRTGEKVFLECVQDMDHENMFWYRQDPGLGLRLIYFSYDVKMKEKGDIPEGYSVSREKKERFSLILESASTNQTSMYLCASRPAGLAKNIQYFGAGTRLSVL.

This clonotype was seen many times. In DNA, the CDR3 is TGTGCCAGCAGTCCCATCGAGCAGGGGAGATCACCCCTCCACTTT. Translated, it gives CASSPIEQGRSPLHF. This sequence joins TRBV2 and TRBJ1-6; D possibly corresponds to TRBD1 (6 bases). Germline V gives CDR1 SNHLY, CDR2 FYNNEI. V was pared by 5 bases and J by 10 bases, with 18 bases between. The CDR3 length is 15 residues.

Details on this clonotype: This may come from a read error, since a much larger clone is one base off. The rearrangement uses TRBV6-2 or TRBV6-3 and TRBJ1-1; unclear D gene. The CDR3 has 15 residues. Germline V gene sequence: CDR1 MNHEY, CDR2 SVGEGT. CDR3 DNA: TGTGCCAGCACCTTACGGGCCAAAATGAACACTGAAGCTTGCTTT. It is translated as CASTLRAKMNTEACF.

This clonotype was seen many times. V is TRBV28 and J is TRBJ2-7; 8 bases match TRBD2. Germline CDR1 is MDHEN and CDR2 is SYDVKM. The CDR3 covers 17 residues. The V gene end was trimmed by 3 bases and the J gene end by 7 bases; junction bases not matched to a gene: 17. For the CDR3, the DNA is TGTGCCAGCAGTTTCCCCCTTGTCCCCAGCGGGGGCTATGAGCAGTACTTC. Translating gives CASSFPLVPSGGYEQYF.

This clonotype has a count of ten or more. The chain uses TRBV12-3 or TRBV12-4 and TRBJ1-2, with D possibly being TRBD1 (5 bases). V was trimmed by 2 bases and J by 7 bases, leaving 17 bases between them. There are 15 residues in the CDR3. CDR3 in amino acids: CASSLSGRKWSGYTF. For the CDR3, the DNA is TGTGCCAGCAGTTTATCAGGGAGGAAGTGGAGTGGCTACACCTTC.

This clonotype was seen repeatedly, ten times or more. The chain recombines TRBV12-3 or TRBV12-4 with TRBJ1-2; 9 positions match TRBD1. Trimming took 3 bases from V and 2 from J; bases not matched to a gene: 4. CDR3 length: 15 amino acids. Here the CDR3 DNA reads TGTGCCAGCAGTTTGGCGGGACAGGGAAACTATGGCTACACCTTC. It specifies CASSLAGQGNYGYTF.

This clonotype was picked up many times. The chain employs TRBV28 and TRBJ1-2; 8 bases are shared with TRBD1. This CDR3 has 12 residues. Germline assignment: CDR1 MDHEN and CDR2 SYDVKM. Trimming took 7 bases from V and 6 from J; bases not matched to a gene: 4. CDR3 residues: CASTGTGDGYTF. Written as DNA, the CDR3 is TGTGCCAGCACCGGGACAGGAGATGGCTACACCTTC.

The rearrangement links TRBV6-1 to TRBJ1-1; D is possibly TRBD1 (6 bases). Germline CDR1 is MNHNS and CDR2 is SASEGT. Between the trimmed V and J ends, which lost 7 bases and 8 bases, there was a span of 17 bases. The CDR3 extends over 13 amino acids. CDR3 amino acids: CASIVHRETEAFF. The CDR3 coding sequence is TGTGCCAGCATCGTCCACAGGGAGACCGAAGCTTTCTTT.

This clonotype was recorded at least ten times. The chain combines TRBV4-1 with TRBJ2-7; D gene unclear. The CDR3 runs to 16 residues. Germline V CDR1 and CDR2: MGHRA, YSYEKL. Trimming removed 1 base at V and 2 bases at J, with 15 bases between. The CDR3 DNA sequence: TGCGCCAGCAGCCAAGCCCGGGCGGTTGCACCCTACGAGCAGTACTTC. It yields the protein CASSQARAVAPYEQYF.

Ten or more counts support this clonotype. CDR3 residues: CASSLLAGPQETQYF. The CDR3 coding sequence is TGTGCCAGCAGTTTACTAGCGGGACCCCAAGAGACCCAGTACTTC. The V and J genes are TRBV12-3 or TRBV12-4 and TRBJ2-5; 9 positions agree with TRBD2. Losses at the gene ends were 2 bases for V and 1 base for J; bases not matched to a gene: 2. The CDR3 runs 15 residues.

This clonotype was counted at least ten times. V gene TRBV9 combines with J gene TRBJ1-1; no clear D gene. With 3 bases removed from V and 8 bases from J, the gap between germline ends came to 8 bases. This CDR3 region has 11 residues. CDR1 is SGDLS and CDR2 is YYNGEE in the germline V gene. In DNA, the CDR3 is TGTGCCAGCAGCGGGTTTTGGGAAGCTTTCTTT. Translated, it gives CASSGFWEAFF.

As concerns this clonotype: A much larger clonotype is one base distant, so this may be a read error. V and J are TRBV20-1 and TRBJ2-7; D ambiguous. Germline values: CDR1 DFQATT, CDR2 SNEGSKA (reference sequence). The CDR3 is made up of 13 amino acids. The CDR3 sequence is CSANPSSSYGQYF. The CDR3 DNA sequence: TGCAGTGCTAACCCGTCCAGCTCCTACGGGCAGTACTTC.

This clonotype was seen ten or more times. The chain employs TRBV2 and TRBJ2-7; D not certain. The V end was cut by 5 bases, the J end by 2 bases, with 19 bases between. CDR1 is SNHLY and CDR2 is FYNNEI in the germline V gene. The CDR3 length is 16 residues. In DNA, the CDR3 is TGTGCCAGCAGTCGTGACACCCTAGTATCTGCCTACGAGCAGTACTTC. Translating gives CASSRDTLVSAYEQYF.

For this clonotype: The germline gene is not matched at one end of the junction; a read error may be the cause. The J gene is TRBJ2-7, the V gene TRBV7-2; 7 bases are shared with TRBD1. Per germline, CDR1 SGHTA and CDR2 FQGNSA. There are 14 residues in the CDR3. The CDR3 bases are TGTGCCAGCAGCTTAGCACTAGGGGGCTACGATCAGTACTTC. It codes for CASSLALGGYDQYF.